Listed below are T cell receptor beta chains from one sample, sequenced in a study of vaccination and CD4 T cells after COVID-19. The antigens for these receptors are not known. TCRdb reprocessed the PCR reads with MiXCR, giving one entry per CDR3 protein. In the table there are under 15,000 distinct CDR3 sequences, 25% to 40% of which are singletons. Sequencing was performed on CD4+ T cells from blood, cultured in vitro, taken after SARS-CoV-2 vaccination. These receptors all come from a human donor who had recovered from COVID-19. Each CDR3 is given with its conserved first and last residue. Expanded clones get a size class; other rows say once, few or many, or leave the size out.

v_call: TRBV11-2
clone_size: -
j_call: TRBJ2-1
cdr3_aa: CASSPIPAPDRFF

v_call: TRBV20-1
clone_size: few
j_call: TRBJ2-5
cdr3_aa: CSAIGGETQYF

v_call: TRBV27
clone_size: few
j_call: TRBJ1-1
cdr3_aa: CASSFGGGRPLNTEAFF

v_call: TRBV18
clone_size: -
j_call: TRBJ2-7
cdr3_aa: CASSRETSGASYEQYF

v_call: TRBV15
clone_size: -
j_call: TRBJ2-5
cdr3_aa: CATSRDMLRTQETQYF

v_call: TRBV6-1
clone_size: medium-sized
j_call: TRBJ1-5
cdr3_aa: CASSRTDSNQPQHF

v_call: TRBV6-5
clone_size: few
j_call: TRBJ1-1
cdr3_aa: CASSYGGVGMNTEAFF

v_call: TRBV6-1
clone_size: few
j_call: TRBJ1-5
cdr3_aa: CASSESGGAGQPQHF

v_call: TRBV7-6
clone_size: -
j_call: TRBJ1-4
cdr3_aa: CASSLGSAPNEKLFF

v_call: TRBV30
clone_size: -
j_call: TRBJ2-5
cdr3_aa: CAWSVLGWETQYF

v_call: TRBV6-2/TRBV6-3
clone_size: few
j_call: TRBJ1-1
cdr3_aa: CASSYRDRTKEAFF

v_call: TRBV24-1
clone_size: -
j_call: TRBJ1-1
cdr3_aa: CATIGAENTEAFF

v_call: TRBV11-3
clone_size: -
j_call: TRBJ2-5
cdr3_aa: CASSLGGQNQETQYF

v_call: TRBV7-2
clone_size: -
j_call: TRBJ1-4
cdr3_aa: CASSLYSHATNEKLFF

v_call: TRBV28
clone_size: -
j_call: TRBJ2-3
cdr3_aa: CASSSLRTSGRGTDTQYF

v_call: TRBV7-9
clone_size: few
j_call: TRBJ2-1
cdr3_aa: CASSAIPRGGTPFNEQFF